A selection of T cell receptor beta chains follows, all from one sample in a study of PD-1 blockade in classical Hodgkin lymphoma. The table came from immunoSEQ multiplex PCR; TCRdb's copy has only in-frame clones and leaves some out. This sample has over 70,000 clones; 90% occur once, and the top ten carry about 2.9%. The source material was peripheral blood mononuclear cells (PBMCs), sampled before the fourth cycle of nivolumab. Receptors were obtained from a human donor with classical Hodgkin lymphoma. Each CDR3 is given with its conserved first and last residue. D genes are given only for firm matches. Size is omitted from some rows. Given values are once, few, many or a class for expanded clones.

clone size	V gene	D gene	J gene	CDR3 protein	CDR3 DNA
.	TRBV5-1	.	TRBJ2-1	CASSLAGGGFSYNEQFF	TGCGCCAGCAGCTTGGCCGGAGGGGGGTTCTCCTACAATGAGCAGTTCTTC
.	TRBV19	.	TRBJ2-3	CASSTLQAGRTDTQYF	TGTGCCAGTAGTACACTCCAGGCGGGGCGCACAGATACGCAGTATTTT
.	TRBV6-1	TRBD1	TRBJ2-4	CASSPATGAQNIQYF	TGTGCCAGCAGTCCCGCTACAGGGGCCCAAAACATTCAGTACTTC
.	TRBV7-2	TRBD2	TRBJ2-5	CASSSSGGAGGETQYF	TGTGCCAGCAGCTCAAGCGGGGGGGCCGGGGGAGAGACCCAGTACTTC
.	TRBV15	.	TRBJ2-3	CATSRGVATDTQYF	TGTGCCACCAGCAGAGGGGTAGCGACAGATACGCAGTATTTT
.	TRBV7-8	.	TRBJ2-2	CASSFPTGNTGELFF	TGTGCCAGCAGCTTCCCGACAGGGAACACCGGGGAGCTGTTTTTT
.	TRBV30	TRBD2	TRBJ2-5	CAWIQPGLLQETQYF	TGTGCCTGGATCCAGCCGGGACTACTACAAGAGACCCAGTACTTC
once	TRBV11-2	TRBD2	TRBJ2-1	CASSPPVLAGGSNEQFF	TGTGCCAGCAGCCCCCCCGTCCTAGCGGGGGGCTCCAATGAGCAGTTCTTC
.	TRBV18	.	TRBJ2-7	CASSPGNGYEQYF	TGTGCCAGCTCACCAGGGAACGGCTACGAGCAGTACTTC
.	TRBV25-1	TRBD1	TRBJ1-4	CASSKPPGQGDEKLFF	TGTGCCAGCAGTAAACCTCCGGGACAGGGAGATGAAAAACTGTTTTTT
.	TRBV19	TRBD1	TRBJ1-1	CASSIDAGGGGTEAFF	TGTGCCAGTAGTATAGACGCAGGGGGCGGTGGAACTGAAGCTTTCTTT
.	TRBV15	TRBD1	TRBJ2-2	CATRRTGGVGERELFF	TGTGCCACCAGGAGGACAGGGGGCGTGGGGGAAAGGGAGCTGTTTTTT
.	TRBV2	.	TRBJ1-3	CAKARGRNTIYF	TGTGCTAAAGCGAGGGGTCGAAACACCATATATTTT
once	TRBV11-2	TRBD1	TRBJ1-5	CASSPQPGGTAYSNQPQHF	TGTGCCAGCAGCCCACAGCCGGGAGGGACAGCTTATAGCAATCAGCCCCAGCATTTT
.	TRBV11-2	TRBD1	TRBJ1-1	CASSDGQGDTEAFF	TGTGCCAGCAGCGACGGACAGGGTGACACTGAAGCTTTCTTT
.	TRBV5-1	.	TRBJ2-5	CASSSQGSGTQYF	TGCGCCAGCAGCTCTCAGGGTTCCGGGACCCAGTACTTC
.	TRBV9	.	TRBJ1-1	CASSVEYGPRNTEAFF	TGTGCCAGCAGCGTAGAGTATGGTCCAAGGAACACTGAAGCTTTCTTT
once	TRBV15	TRBD1	TRBJ1-3	CATSRDQPTGLDTIYF	TGTGCCACCAGCAGAGATCAGCCGACAGGGTTAGACACCATATATTTT
.	TRBV2	.	TRBJ2-5	CASNRVVGGETQYF	TGTGCCAGCAACAGGGTCGTAGGAGGCGAGACCCAGTACTTC
.	TRBV7-3	.	TRBJ2-3	CASSLTSGPSDTQYF	TGTGCCAGCAGCTTAACTAGCGGTCCTTCAGATACGCAGTATTTT
.	TRBV19	.	TRBJ2-5	CATRSWGTQYF	TGTGCCACCAGAAGTTGGGGGACCCAGTACTTC
.	TRBV9	TRBD1	TRBJ2-5	CASSISGTAQETQYF	TGTGCCAGCAGCATCTCTGGGACAGCCCAAGAGACCCAGTACTTC
.	TRBV30	.	TRBJ1-6	CASGGPGDNSPLHF	TGTGCCTCCGGAGGCCCAGGGGATAATTCACCCCTCCACTTT
.	TRBV7-2	.	TRBJ2-5	CASSLGLGVETQYF	TGTGCCAGCAGCTTAGGGTTAGGGGTGGAGACCCAGTACTTC
.	TRBV7-2	.	TRBJ1-1	CASSFDRDTEAFF	TGTGCCAGCAGCTTTGATAGGGACACTGAAGCTTTCTTT
.	TRBV10-1	.	TRBJ2-1	CASSELTGLGFDEQFF	TGCGCCAGCAGTGAGTTGACGGGCCTGGGCTTTGATGAGCAGTTCTTC
once	TRBV7-2	TRBD1	TRBJ2-5	CASSLQGARETQYF	TGTGCCAGCAGCTTGCAGGGGGCCCGAGAGACCCAGTACTTC
once	TRBV2	.	TRBJ1-3	CASRPRQSDSGNTIYF	TGTGCCAGCAGACCAAGACAGTCGGACTCTGGAAACACCATATATTTT
.	TRBV5-6	.	TRBJ1-2	CASSPPPGLGNYGYTF	TGTGCCAGCAGCCCGCCTCCAGGGCTGGGGAACTATGGCTACACCTTC
few	TRBV30	.	TRBJ1-1	CAWSPRLEAFF	TGTGCCTGGAGTCCTCGTCTAGAAGCTTTCTTT
.	TRBV12-5	TRBD2	TRBJ2-2	CASGQLAGGNTGELFF	TGTGCTAGTGGCCAACTAGCGGGGGGGAACACCGGGGAGCTGTTTTTT
.	TRBV6-5	.	TRBJ1-1	CASSPGGSLRFF	TGTGCCAGCAGCCCCGGGGGGAGCCTTAGGTTCTTT
.	TRBV27	TRBD2	TRBJ2-5	CASSLGLAGWETQYF	TGTGCCAGCAGTTTAGGACTAGCGGGTTGGGAGACCCAGTACTTC
.	TRBV11-1	.	TRBJ1-2	CASSLFASENYGYTF	TGTGCCAGCAGCTTATTCGCCAGTGAAAACTATGGCTACACCTTC
.	TRBV5-6	.	TRBJ1-6	CASSPLAGSSYNSPLHF	TGTGCCAGCAGCCCACTGGCAGGTAGCTCCTATAATTCACCCCTCCACTTT
.	TRBV7-2	TRBD2	TRBJ2-7	CASSSRTSGFYEQYF	TGTGCCAGCAGCTCCCGGACTAGCGGGTTCTACGAGCAGTACTTC
medium-sized	TRBV11-2	.	TRBJ1-2	CASSLSRQGYGYTF	TGTGCCAGCAGCTTAAGTCGTCAGGGCTATGGCTACACCTTC
.	TRBV27	.	TRBJ2-6	CASSATGYSGANVLTF	TGTGCCAGCAGCGCGACAGGCTACTCTGGGGCCAACGTCCTGACTTTC
.	TRBV5-1	.	TRBJ2-7	CASSRAGVPSEQYF	TGCGCCAGCAGCCGGGCGGGCGTCCCGTCCGAGCAGTACTTC
.	TRBV4-2	.	TRBJ1-4	CARGGGKLFF	TGTGCCCGAGGAGGGGGAAAACTGTTTTTT
.	TRBV19	TRBD1	TRBJ1-3	CASSPKGTGAISGNTIYF	TGTGCCAGTAGTCCCAAGGGGACAGGGGCAATCTCTGGAAACACCATATATTTT
few	TRBV14	TRBD1	TRBJ1-2	CASSQDPHRGLGYTF	TGTGCCAGCAGCCAAGACCCCCACAGGGGGCTCGGCTACACCTTC
.	TRBV7-3	.	TRBJ2-3	CASSFTDTQYF	TGTGCCAGCAGCTTTACAGATACGCAGTATTTT
.	TRBV27	.	TRBJ2-5	CASSTYGGNQETQYF	TGTGCCAGCAGTACTTACGGGGGTAATCAAGAGACCCAGTACTTC
.	TRBV6-5	.	TRBJ1-1	CASSRTGMNTEAFF	TGTGCCAGCAGTCGTACAGGGATGAACACTGAAGCTTTCTTT
.	TRBV9	TRBD1	TRBJ1-1	CASSVTGVTEAFF	TGTGCCAGCAGCGTCACAGGGGTCACTGAAGCTTTCTTT
.	TRBV11-1	.	TRBJ2-3	CASSLGDTQYF	TGTGCCAGCAGCTTAGGAGATACGCAGTATTTT
once	TRBV7-9	TRBD2	TRBJ2-5	CASSLEPSGGETQYF	TGTGCCAGCAGCTTAGAACCTAGCGGGGGTGAGACCCAGTACTTC